The 28 T cell receptor beta chains below come from one sample, sequenced in a study of T cell responses to AZD1222 COVID-19 vaccine. The assay was immunoSEQ multiplex PCR, and TCRdb's table has in-frame clones only and misses some. The sample yields over 95,000 clones, about 89% seen once. This sample comprised peripheral blood, obtained 28 days after the second AZD1222 dose. These receptors originate from an adult who received the AZD1222 COVID-19 vaccine.

The chain is built from TRBV5-1 and TRBJ2-7; the D gene is possibly TRBD1 (6 bases). The CDR3 loop spans 14 amino acids. The germline gives CDR1 SGHRS, CDR2 YFSETQ. V was trimmed by 2 bases and J by 0 bases, leaving 9 bases between them. CDR3 loop: CASSFDRSSYEQYF. CDR3 nucleotides: TGCGCCAGCAGCTTTGACAGGAGCTCCTACGAGCAGTACTTC.

The chain combines TRBV13 with TRBJ2-3; no firm D call. The V and J ends lost 4 bases and 5 bases respectively, with 7 bases between them. This CDR3 has 12 amino acids. Per germline, CDR1 PRHDT and CDR2 FYEKMQ (reference sequence). CDR3 nucleotide sequence: TGTGCCAGCAGCTCGGACGGAGATACGCAGTATTTT. Translating gives CASSSDGDTQYF.

This sequence joins TRBV4-1 and TRBJ1-3, with a possible D match to TRBD1 (5 bases). The CDR3 runs 15 residues. The V end was cut by 0 bases, the J end by 2 bases, with 8 bases between. Germline loops: CDR1 MGHRA, CDR2 YSYEKL. The CDR3 sequence is CASSQDPGTGNTIYF. In DNA form, the CDR3 reads TGCGCCAGCAGCCAAGATCCAGGGACTGGAAACACCATATATTTT.

V usage is TRBV27 and J usage is TRBJ2-5, with 13 bases aligning to TRBD2. The length of the CDR3 is 17 residues. Germline lookup yields CDR1 MNHEY and CDR2 SMNVEV (reference sequence). The J segment lost 2 bases and the V segment lost 6 bases, leaving 9 bases of the junction unmatched. The DNA for the CDR3 is TGTGCCAGCAGCACACTAGCGGGAGGGCCGGGTCAAGAGACCCAGTACTTC. Residues: CASSTLAGGPGQETQYF.

The chain joins TRBV7-2 to TRBJ1-1; D is ambiguous. V was trimmed by 8 bases and J by 4 bases, leaving 14 bases between them. The CDR3 is 13 amino acids. Per germline, CDR1 SGHTA and CDR2 FQGNSA. For the CDR3, the DNA is TGTGCCAGCCGTCCACAAGCTATCACTGAAGCTTTCTTT. Translated, it gives CASRPQAITEAFF. Combining the CDR3 with reference TRBV7-2 and TRBJ1-1 gives the whole variable domain GAGVSQSPSNKVTEKGKDVELRCDPISGHTALYWYRQSLGQGLEFLIYFQGNSAPDKSGLPSDRFSAERTGGSVSTLTIQRTQQEDSAVYLCASRPQAITEAFFGQGTRLTVV.

On this clone itself: A read error may produce the germline difference seen at one junction end. The chain is built from TRBV18 and TRBJ2-7; 7 bases agree with TRBD1. The CDR3 contains 12 residues. Germline CDR1 and CDR2: KGHSH and LQKENI. The CDR3 protein is CASSRGDRVHDF. CDR3 in DNA: TGTGCCAGCTCCCGGGGAGACAGGGTACATGACTTC. Complete variable domain (other parts from reference TRBV18 and TRBJ2-7): NAGVMQNPRHLVRRRGQEARLRCSPMKGHSHVYWYRQLPEEGLKFMVYLQKENIIDESGMPKERFSAEFPKEGPSILRIQQVVRGDSAAYFCASSRGDRVHDFGPGTRLTVT.

This chain connects TRBV27 to TRBJ1-2; no definite D call. This CDR3 is built from 17 residues. Trimming removed 5 bases at V and 4 bases at J, with 23 bases between. Looked up from germline, CDR1 is MNHEY and CDR2 is SMNVEV (reference sequence). In DNA, the CDR3 is TGTGCCAGCAGTCTAGGAAACCCCCTCGGACCAGCCTATGGCTACACCTTC. Translated: CASSLGNPLGPAYGYTF.

The chain combines TRBV28 with TRBJ1-1; TRBD1 agrees at 8 bases. The CDR3 totals 15 residues. Germline V CDR1 and CDR2: MDHEN, SYDVKM. V shed 2 bases and J 1 base; nucleotides not matched to a gene: 3. CDR3 sequence reads: CASSLVDRGNTEAFF. CDR3 bases: TGTGCCAGCAGTTTAGTTGACAGGGGGAACACTGAAGCTTTCTTT.

J is TRBJ1-1 and V is TRBV19; 7 bases agree with TRBD1. V lost 1 base and J lost 5; bases outside the gene matches: 4. This CDR3 is 14 amino acids long. Germline V gene data show CDR1 as LNHDA and CDR2 as SQIVND (reference sequence). CDR3 residues: CASSIGQGRTEAFF. CDR3 nucleotide sequence: TGTGCCAGTAGTATAGGACAGGGACGGACTGAAGCTTTCTTT.

The rearrangement links TRBV6-5 to TRBJ1-6; D is ambiguous. CDR3 length: 15 residues. With 7 bases removed from V and 5 bases from J, the gap between germline ends came to 15 bases. The germline V gene has CDR1 MNHEY and CDR2 SVGAGI. CDR3 sequence reads: CASKTGFWDNSPLHF. In DNA, the CDR3 is TGTGCCAGCAAAACCGGGTTCTGGGATAATTCACCCCTCCACTTT.

The J gene is TRBJ2-5, the V gene TRBV4-1; 7 positions match TRBD1. Germline V gives CDR1 MGHRA, CDR2 YSYEKL. The CDR3 runs 15 residues. J was trimmed by 5 bases and V by 0 bases; bases with no gene match: 6. The CDR3 nucleotides read TGCGCCAGCAGCCAAGATGACAGGGCTGGGGAGACCCAGTACTTC. Translated, it gives CASSQDDRAGETQYF.

This clone was seen a single time. This chain connects TRBV5-1 to TRBJ2-2; D possibly corresponds to TRBD2 (5 bases). The germline V gene has CDR1 SGHRS and CDR2 YFSETQ. This CDR3 spans 15 amino acids. The V end was cut by 4 bases, the J end by 0 bases, with 10 bases between. The CDR3 DNA follows: TGCGCCAGCAGCCCTAGCAGCGCGAACACCGGGGAGCTGTTTTTT. Amino acid sequence: CASSPSSANTGELFF.

This clone was detected once. The rearrangement links TRBV5-1 to TRBJ1-3; no clear D gene. Trimming left V 0 bases short and J 2 bases short, with 6 bases between. The CDR3 contains 14 residues. The germline CDR1 and CDR2 sequences are SGHRS and YFSETQ. The CDR3 sequence: CASSLDGAGNTIYF. CDR3 sequence (DNA): TGCGCCAGCAGCTTGGATGGGGCTGGAAACACCATATATTTT.

The rearrangement uses TRBV24-1 and TRBJ2-3; maybe TRBD1 (6 bases). This CDR3 spans 14 amino acids. The germline CDR1 and CDR2 sequences are KGHDR and SFDVKD. V was clipped by 3 bases and J by 2 bases, with 8 bases between them. The CDR3 DNA reads as TGTGCCACCAGTGATCACAGGGCCACAGATACGCAGTATTTT. Translating gives CATSDHRATDTQYF.

The rearrangement joins TRBV3-1 (or the pseudogene TRBV3-2) to TRBJ2-1; the match to TRBD2 covers 8 bases. The ends lost 4 bases at V and 1 base at J; junction bases unmatched: 9. This CDR3 region has 17 residues. Germline CDR1 LGHDT, CDR2 YNNKEL (reference sequence). CDR3 residues: CASSLRGLVLSYNEQFF. DNA for the CDR3: TGTGCCAGCAGCCTCAGGGGACTAGTCCTATCCTACAATGAGCAGTTCTTC.

In this sample, this clone turned up once. This rearrangement joins TRBV11-3 to TRBJ2-2; a weak D match, TRBD2 (5 bases). Germline CDR1 reads SGHNT; CDR2 reads YENEEA. Trimming shortened V by 5 bases and J by 5 bases, and 9 bases separated the two germline ends. The CDR3 consists of 13 residues. CDR3 protein: CASSRGGTGELFF. CDR3 DNA: TGTGCCAGCAGCCGAGGAGGAACCGGGGAGCTGTTTTTT. The variable domain in full, completed from reference TRBV11-3 and TRBJ2-2, reads EAGVVQSPRYKIIEKKQPVAFWCNPISGHNTLYWYLQNLGQGPELLIRYENEEAVDDSQLPKDRFSAERLKGVDSTLKIQPAELGDSAVYLCASSRGGTGELFFGEGSRLTVL.

The chain employs TRBV28 and TRBJ2-7; 7 bases are shared with TRBD2. CDR1 is MDHEN and CDR2 is SYDVKM in the germline V gene. J gave up 3 bases and V 8 bases, and 7 bases lay outside the gene matches. The CDR3 is made up of 13 amino acids. CDR3 in amino acids: CASVSSGNYEQYF. DNA of the CDR3: TGTGCCAGCGTGTCGAGCGGGAACTACGAGCAGTACTTC. The complete variable domain, with remaining parts taken from reference TRBV28 and TRBJ2-7, reads DVKVTQSSRYLVKRTGEKVFLECVQDMDHENMFWYRQDPGLGLRLIYFSYDVKMKEKGDIPEGYSVSREKKERFSLILESASTNQTSMYLCASVSSGNYEQYFGPGTRLTVT.

The chain links TRBV10-3 to TRBJ1-1; D remains unclear. The CDR3 has 14 amino acids. V lost 8 bases and J 0 bases, leaving 13 bases between the germline ends. The V gene's germline CDR1 is ENHRY and CDR2 SYGVKD. The CDR3 spells CAIHAGRVNTEAFF. The DNA of the CDR3 is TGTGCCATCCATGCTGGAAGGGTGAACACTGAAGCTTTCTTT.

The chain employs TRBV7-2 and TRBJ2-3; 9 bases match TRBD2. Unmatched junction bases numbered 7, after V lost 2 bases and J lost 4 bases. Per the germline V gene, CDR1 is SGHTA and CDR2 is FQGNSA. CDR3 length equals 16 residues. The CDR3 DNA reads TGTGCCAGCAGCTTAAGAGCGGGAGGCCCCCCAGATACGCAGTATTTT. It is translated as CASSLRAGGPPDTQYF.

This clone occurred once. This chain connects TRBV27 to TRBJ1-6, with TRBD1 as a possible D gene (6 bases). Germline V gene sequence: CDR1 MNHEY, CDR2 SMNVEV (reference sequence). The CDR3 extends over 21 amino acids. V was shortened by 2 bases and J by 0 bases, with 23 bases between the two germline ends. The CDR3 nucleotides read TGTGCCAGCAGTTTAGGCTTGTTAGGGGGGGGGCGGGCCTCCTATAATTCACCCCTCCACTTT. It codes for CASSLGLLGGGRASYNSPLHF.

The chain has TRBV28 and TRBJ1-1, with TRBD1 matching over 7 bases. Germline CDR1 reads MDHEN; CDR2 reads SYDVKM. This CDR3 is built from 14 residues. Germline trimming cut 7 bases from V and 4 bases from J; bases unmatched to any gene: 9. The CDR3: CASNLNRGSTEAFF. DNA for the CDR3: TGTGCCAGCAACCTCAACAGGGGAAGCACTGAAGCTTTCTTT.

The chain combines TRBV5-4 with TRBJ2-7; TRBD2 matches 9 bases. Trimming removed 2 bases from V and 6 bases from J; junction bases left unmatched: 9. Per the germline V gene, CDR1 is SGHNT and CDR2 is YYREEE (reference sequence). This CDR3 has 15 residues. The CDR3, as DNA: TGTGCCAGCAGCTTTATGGCGCGGGAGGGCCCCGAGCAGTACTTC. Protein product: CASSFMAREGPEQYF.

The chain employs TRBV6-5 and TRBJ2-3, with D unresolved. This CDR3 has 15 amino acids. With 2 bases removed from V and 2 bases from J, the gap between germline ends came to 11 bases. In germline, CDR1 is MNHEY, CDR2 SVGAGI. As DNA, the CDR3 is TGTGCCAGCAGTTACGACATGTTGGACACAGATACGCAGTATTTT. It translates to CASSYDMLDTDTQYF.

The V gene is TRBV11-2, the J gene TRBJ2-5; the D is unclear. V was pared by 7 bases and J by 5 bases, with 11 bases between. Germline values: CDR1 SGHAT, CDR2 FQNNGV. The CDR3 is 12 residues long. The CDR3 loop reads CASTQFGETQYF. CDR3 DNA sequence: TGTGCCAGCACCCAGTTCGGGGAGACCCAGTACTTC.

The gene calls are TRBV24-1 and TRBJ2-3; D gene uncertain. Trimming left V 9 bases short and J 2 bases short, with 11 bases between. CDR1 and CDR2 (germline): KGHDR, SFDVKD. The CDR3 has 13 residues. The CDR3 DNA reads as TGTGCCACCGGGTTGGGCCCCACAGATACGCAGTATTTT. This encodes CATGLGPTDTQYF.

V and J are TRBV5-8 and TRBJ1-5; 12 bases line up with TRBD1. The CDR3 runs 16 residues. The V and J ends lost 4 bases and 7 bases, in that order; junction bases with no gene match: 9. CDR1 and CDR2 (germline): SGHTS, YDEGEE. The CDR3 protein is CASSRGGQGAGQPQHF. CDR3 DNA: TGTGCCAGCAGCCGAGGGGGACAGGGGGCAGGGCAGCCCCAGCATTTT.

The count of this clone is one. The chain is built from TRBV14 and TRBJ2-5, with 9 positions matching TRBD2. Germline CDR1 and CDR2: SGHDN and FVKESK. V gave up 0 bases and J gave up 5 bases; unmatched junction bases: 10. CDR3 length: 17 residues. CDR3 in amino acids: CASSQERGGRAAETQYF. The CDR3 DNA reads as TGTGCCAGCAGCCAAGAAAGAGGCGGGAGGGCCGCGGAGACCCAGTACTTC.

The rearrangement uses TRBV11-2 and TRBJ2-1; D is unclear. The CDR3 is 16 residues long. Trimming stripped 2 bases from V and 8 bases from J, with 19 bases between. The germline V gene encodes CDR1 SGHAT and CDR2 FQNNGV. The DNA for the CDR3 is TGTGCCAGCAGCTTATACGCGACGGTTGCTAGTGATGAGCAGTTCTTC. Protein product: CASSLYATVASDEQFF.